This T cell receptor (beta chain) was observed in a study of post-analysis software for immune sequencing data. The wider study: Multiple sclerosis in the patients followed relapsing-remitting, secondary progressive and progressive-relapsing courses.

Concerning this clonotype: Its antigen is not identified. No conserved phenylalanine or tryptophan is present at the end of the CDR3, so a read error is the likely explanation.

This CDR3 has 12 residues. Trimming removed 3 bases from V and 6 bases from J, with 8 bases in between. Germline V gene lookup returns CDR1 SEHNR and CDR2 FQNEAQ (reference sequence). Unique-molecular-identifier-tagged TCR beta cDNA libraries were used. TCRdb redid the calling of the PCR reads with MiXCR, one entry per CDR3 protein. The sample holds hundreds of thousands of distinct CDR3 sequences, 25% to 30% seen once. Study conclusions and caveats: In patients, TRBV5-6, TRBV5-1 and TRBV20-1 belonged to about five TRBV segments found more frequently than in controls.

The sequenced material came from blood. The gene calls are TRBV7-9 and TRBJ1-1; D is unclear. This sequence was found in a girl aged 10-17 years with multiple sclerosis. Here the CDR3 reads CASSFPGPEAFI. CDR3 sequence (DNA): TGTGCCAGCAGCTTCCCCGGCCCTGAAGCTTTCATT.